This entry describes one TCR beta chain. Its antigen is not yet known. Base qualities were left out, and no much larger clone turns up one base away. The time point label, as the study defines it: less than 25 weeks on oral tofacitinib. The treatment or condition label of this sample denotes: oral pan-JAK inhibitor, 5-10 mg twice daily. Lesional scalp punch biopsies and peripheral blood were obtained from alopecia areata patients. After PBMCs were isolated by density centrifugation and stained for CD3, CD4 and CD8, a FACSAria was used to sort CD4+ and CD8+ T cells. The entry originates in a study of CD8+ T cells in alopecia areata (dated by TCRdb to 2017 to 2018). Study-level background: Treated patients were enrolled in an open-label pilot trial of oral tofacitinib, 5 to 10 mg twice daily, for moderate-to-severe alopecia areata. Patients on tofacitinib were biopsied at baseline and after 4 and 24 weeks of treatment, and several of the patients also had a later scalp biopsy. Scalp clonality was compared across normal scalp (n=4), patchy alopecia areata scalp (n=8), and alopecia totalis/universalis scalp (n=8). In treated patients, disease severity was measured using the SALT score, which gives the percentage of scalp surface area affected. Patients received tofacitinib for 6 to 18 months and were then followed off drug for 6 months to check for delayed response and recurrence. Human TCRbeta sequencing covered scalp tissue and sorted CD4+ and CD8+ peripheral blood T cells from patchy and totalis/universalis alopecia areata patients and healthy controls. The study used high-throughput TCRbeta sequencing to examine T cell clonal expansion in alopecia areata, in both the C3H/HeJ mouse model and human patients. RNA was obtained with the PAXgene miRNA kit for fixed scalp, the miRNeasy kit for PBMCs, and the RNeasy kit for mouse skin. immunoSEQ multiplex PCR using 35 Vbeta forward primers and 13 Jbeta reverse primers was used to amplify TCRbeta CDR3 regions. General conclusions and limits of the study: Because the treated cohort was small and included a single nonresponder, larger studies are needed to assess links between baseline CD8+ expansion and response. Compared with mice, TCR sequences shared between patients were less clear, possibly partly because of HLA diversity across the patient population. Resident alphabeta T cells in normal human skin are also sequenced, complicating scalp TCR repertoire analysis, unlike mouse skin dominated by gammadelta T cells. During tofacitinib treatment, many expanded lesional clones remained in scalp and blood, and this persistence may partly explain relapse after treatment is stopped. Compared with normal scalp, lesional scalp had higher clonality and more expanded CD8+ clones, particularly in alopecia totalis/universalis, a pattern that suggests antigenic drive. Tofacitinib significantly decreased scalp clonality and the number of expanded CD8+ clones among the top 100 scalp clones.

Library method: the immunoSEQ multiplex PCR assay. RNA was extracted from all samples and reverse transcribed into cDNA, which served as template for TCR sequencing. First-strand cDNA was synthesized using SuperScript III with a 2:1 mix of oligo-dT and random hexamers. A synthetic immune receptor repertoire was used to measure amplification bias, and any remaining bias was corrected computationally. As for the authors' bioinformatics: Raw reads were preprocessed to remove errors, and CDR3 was defined according to IMGT conventions as the region from the conserved cysteine to phenylalanine. Clonality was computed by normalizing Shannon entropy by log2 of the number of productive unique TCRs and subtracting the result from 1. Whether each scalp clone was CD4 or CD8 was inferred by checking scalp TCRbeta sequences against the CD4 and CD8 repertoires from sorted blood. TCRdb holds this immuneACCESS table with in-frame rearrangements only. Some clones are missing; in checked studies, unresolved V genes explain under half, and the rest has no known cause. V and J calls and clone size follow that table, whereas D and trimming were derived from the DNA. A total of approximately 300,000 clones appear in this sample, nearly 60% of them only once. The ten largest clones take up about 1.7% of the sample.

The CDR3 covers 12 residues, taking in both the cysteine and the phenylalanine. Of all the DNA, just the CDR3 is kept, 36 bases in frame from base 1. Trimming takes 5 bases from V and 15 bases from J, and the germline ends sit 17 bases apart. The germline V gene (reference sequence) provides CDR1 SEHNR and CDR2 FQNEAQ. This TCR was recovered from a human donor with alopecia areata. Recombination joined TRBV7-9 with TRBJ2-1; the D gene cannot be named for sure. The sequenced sample was CD4+ T cells sorted from blood, obtained at week 24, from a patient treated with tofacitinib. This receptor carries the CDR3 CASSPTNTIPFF. The nucleotide sequence reads TGTGCCAGCAGCCCCACTAACACTATCCCGTTCTTC.